The clone carrying this T cell receptor beta chain was seen ten or more times. These data originate in a study of low-dose radiotherapy and immunotherapy resistance in tumors. Study information: Cohort 2 was treated with 1 Gy per fraction every two weeks, amounting to 13 Gy across 26 weeks. The 200 mg/m2 dose of intravenous cyclophosphamide was given every two weeks, one day before radiation and immunotherapy.

There are 15 residues in the CDR3. Germline V gene sequence: CDR1 MDHEN, CDR2 SYDVKM. Priming of first-strand cDNA relied on TRAV- and TRBV-specific primers (covering alpha and beta chains). The TCRs were subjected to amplification over 20 PCR cycles employing a constant-region primer in conjunction with a V-primer adapter. TCRdb re-analysed the reads in MiXCR, keeping a single row per CDR3 protein. This table holds 57,000 or so distinct CDR3 sequences, roughly a quarter found once. Time point described: before trial treatment. It was nivolumab, ipilimumab, aspirin, low-dose cyclophosphamide and low-dose radiotherapy that donors received.

The gene calls are TRBV28 and TRBJ2-7; D possibly corresponds to TRBD2 (5 bases). The material sequenced was PBMCs, taken before treatment. The receptor comes from a male donor with prostate cancer. The CDR3 region has the DNA TGTGCTTCCCATGTCGGGGTCCCGCCTCGGGACGAGCAGTACTTC. This sequence encodes CASHVGVPPRDEQYF.